The 21 T cell receptor beta chains presented below share a single source sample, sequenced in a study of early T cells in non-severe SARS-CoV-2 infection. TCRdb independently ran MiXCR on the 5' RACE reads; one entry per CDR3 protein. This sample has about 70,000 distinct CDR3 sequences, with approximately 10% found just once. Sequencing used whole blood. The receptors come from an adult who was a healthcare worker with PCR-confirmed SARS-CoV-2 infection or an uninfected control (not recorded which).

This rearrangement joins TRBV6-1 to TRBJ2-5; 12 positions agree with TRBD2. The CDR3 totals 15 residues. Germline-derived CDR1 and CDR2 are MNHNS and SASEGT. Trimming removed 3 bases from V and 5 bases from J; junction bases left unmatched: 4. Written as DNA, the CDR3 is TGTGCCAGCAGTGAGTCTAGCGGGGGGGCCGAGACCCAGTACTTC. Its translation is CASSESSGGAETQYF.

This clonotype was detected ten times or more. V is TRBV5-6 and J is TRBJ1-1; TRBD1 aligns across 8 bases. The trim removed 1 base at V and 4 bases at J, leaving 3 bases unmatched. The CDR3 contains 14 residues. Germline CDR1 reads SGHDT; CDR2 reads YYEEEE. The CDR3 region has the DNA TGTGCCAGCAGCTTGACCGGACAGGGCACTGAAGCTTTCTTT. It encodes CASSLTGQGTEAFF.

This clonotype has at least ten counts. This rearrangement joins TRBV6-2 or TRBV6-3 to TRBJ2-7; TRBD2 agrees at 8 bases. CDR1 MNHEY and CDR2 SVGEGT come from the germline V gene. The V and J ends lost 6 bases and 5 bases, in that order; junction bases with no gene match: 6. The CDR3 has 13 amino acids. CDR3: CASRVAGLDEQYF. The CDR3 nucleotides are TGTGCCAGCAGAGTAGCGGGGTTGGACGAGCAGTACTTC.

This clonotype was found a few times. This chain uses TRBV7-3 with TRBJ2-3; TRBD2 matches at 7 bases. Germline lookup yields CDR1 SGHTA and CDR2 FQGTGA. CDR3 size: 15 residues. The trim removed 4 bases at V and 1 base at J, leaving 5 bases unmatched. The CDR3 loop reads CASSSLGGGTDTQYF. DNA of the CDR3: TGTGCCAGCAGCTCTCTGGGGGGGGGCACAGATACGCAGTATTTT.

V gene TRBV12-3 or TRBV12-4 combines with J gene TRBJ2-1; tentative D call: TRBD1 (5 bases). CDR3 length: 16 residues. The V gene lost 6 bases and the J gene lost 0 bases, with 15 bases spanning the gap. CDR3 sequence: CASSQRQSFSYNEQFF. CDR3 nucleotide sequence: TGTGCCAGCAGCCAGAGACAGTCCTTCTCCTACAATGAGCAGTTCTTC.

This rearrangement joins TRBV5-1 to TRBJ1-5, with TRBD1 matching 7 bases. Germline loops: CDR1 SGHRS, CDR2 YFSETQ. The CDR3 extends over 14 amino acids. Germline trimming cut 4 bases from V and 6 bases from J; bases unmatched to any gene: 7. CDR3 sequence reads: CASSPTGMIQPQHF. CDR3 coding DNA: TGCGCCAGCAGCCCGACAGGGATGATTCAGCCCCAGCATTTT.

In its sample, this clonotype was seen many times. The chain recombines TRBV20-1 with TRBJ1-2, with TRBD1 as a possible D gene (5 bases). The V end lost 0 bases, the J end lost 8 bases, and 19 bases lay between the germline ends. Germline lookup yields CDR1 DFQATT and CDR2 SNEGSKA (reference sequence). The CDR3 runs 15 residues. This chain's CDR3 is CSARDAIDSFGGYTF. The CDR3 bases are TGCAGTGCTAGAGACGCAATAGACAGCTTTGGGGGCTACACCTTC.

This clonotype was picked up a small number of times. CDR3: CASSFSGGYGELFF. CDR3 sequence (DNA): TGTGCCAGCAGTTTTTCGGGCGGGTACGGGGAGCTGTTTTTT. The genes are TRBV12-3 or TRBV12-4 and TRBJ2-2; D may be TRBD2 (5 bases). Trimming cost V 3 bases and J 7 bases, with 12 bases left between them. CDR3 length: 14 residues.

V usage is TRBV11-2 and J usage is TRBJ2-7; D might be TRBD2 (6 bases). The CDR3 has 15 residues. Trimming left V 4 bases short and J 1 base short, with 14 bases between. In germline, CDR1 is SGHAT, CDR2 FQNNGV. The CDR3 loop is CASSSPGTGSYEQYF. The DNA for the CDR3 is TGTGCCAGCAGCTCTCCCGGGACTGGGTCCTACGAGCAGTACTTC.

A few counts support this clonotype. V gene TRBV3-1 combines with J gene TRBJ2-3; no firm D call. Germline V CDR1 and CDR2: LGHDT, YNNKEL (reference sequence). The CDR3 loop spans 15 amino acids. The V and J ends lost 3 bases and 0 bases respectively, with 10 bases between them. CDR3 in amino acids: CASSHRTPSTDTQYF. Here the CDR3 DNA reads TGTGCCAGCAGCCATCGAACACCTAGCACAGATACGCAGTATTTT.

This clonotype was found many times. V usage is TRBV10-1 and J usage is TRBJ2-3; 9 nucleotides match TRBD1. The V and J ends lost 10 bases and 5 bases, in that order; junction bases with no gene match: 13. This CDR3 region has 15 residues. Germline-derived CDR1 and CDR2 are WNHNN and SYGVQD (reference sequence). The CDR3, as DNA: TGCGCCACCTCGGACAGGGGCAGTACGGTAGATACGCAGTATTTT. Residues: CATSDRGSTVDTQYF.

The CDR3 coding sequence is TGCAGCGTTGAAACAAGCGATTCCTACAATGAGCAGTTCTTC. Translated, it gives CSVETSDSYNEQFF. V and J are TRBV29-1 and TRBJ2-1; D gene unclear. The CDR3 totals 14 residues. V was pared by 2 bases and J by 1 base, with 9 bases between. Germline lookup yields CDR1 SQVTM and CDR2 ANQGSEA.

The sample holds many counts of this clonotype. The chain recombines TRBV10-1 with TRBJ1-1; D possibly corresponds to TRBD1 (6 bases). Germline V gene lookup returns CDR1 WNHNN and CDR2 SYGVQD (reference sequence). V shed 2 bases and J shed 4 bases, with 11 bases lying between them. CDR3 length equals 14 residues. In DNA form, the CDR3 reads TGCGCCAGCAGTGAGGGCAGGGGTAGCACTGAAGCTTTCTTT. It codes for CASSEGRGSTEAFF.

This clonotype was seen only a few times. The chain carries TRBV19 and TRBJ1-5; tentatively, D is TRBD1 (5 bases). Between the trimmed V and J ends, which lost 7 bases and 4 bases, there was a span of 17 bases. There are 15 residues in the CDR3. Germline values: CDR1 LNHDA, CDR2 SQIVND (reference sequence). The CDR3 is CASTALAGGNQPQHF. Here the CDR3 DNA reads TGTGCCAGTACAGCATTAGCGGGGGGGAATCAGCCCCAGCATTTT.

The chain is built from TRBV20-1 and TRBJ1-2; TRBD1 agrees at 8 bases. Germline V gene lookup returns CDR1 DFQATT and CDR2 SNEGSKA (reference sequence). This CDR3 is built from 14 residues. J gave up 5 bases and V 6 bases, and 11 bases lay outside the gene matches. Here the CDR3 reads CSAPGQGDFYGYTF. The CDR3 DNA reads as TGCAGTGCGCCAGGACAGGGAGATTTTTATGGCTACACCTTC.

This clonotype was observed many times. The gene calls are TRBV27 and TRBJ2-7; 8 positions match TRBD1. The V segment lost 2 bases and the J segment 3 bases; nucleotides outside the gene matches: 3. The CDR3 runs 14 residues. CDR1 is MNHEY, CDR2 SMNVEV, per germline (reference sequence). This CDR3 is CASSLAGQVYEQYF. CDR3 in DNA: TGTGCCAGCAGTTTAGCGGGACAGGTCTACGAGCAGTACTTC.

The rearrangement joins TRBV20-1 to TRBJ2-1, with a tentative D call TRBD2 (5 bases). CDR3 length: 11 residues. Germline CDR1 is DFQATT and CDR2 is SNEGSKA (reference sequence). V was clipped by 7 bases and J by 9 bases, with 13 bases between them. For the CDR3, the DNA is TGCAGTGGTGTTATCCGGGGTGAGCAGTTCTTC. This encodes CSGVIRGEQFF.

The genes are TRBV6-4 and TRBJ1-5; no clear D gene. CDR3 size: 17 residues. Trimming took 0 bases from V and 6 from J, leaving 18 bases between them. Per the germline V gene, CDR1 is MRHNA and CDR2 is SNTAGT. This chain's CDR3 is CASSDSLGDYFRQPQHF. The CDR3 DNA is TGTGCCAGCAGTGACTCTTTGGGCGACTATTTCCGTCAGCCCCAGCATTTT.

The chain joins TRBV7-3 to TRBJ2-2, with no clear D. CDR3 length: 14 amino acids. V dropped 3 bases and J dropped 2 bases, with 7 bases sitting between them. The germline gives CDR1 SGHTA, CDR2 FQGTGA. The CDR3 sequence: CASSLTRNTGELFF. The CDR3 DNA is TGTGCCAGCAGCTTGACCCGAAACACCGGGGAGCTGTTTTTT.

This sequence joins TRBV5-6 and TRBJ2-7, with 7 bases that match TRBD1. CDR1 SGHDT and CDR2 YYEEEE come from the germline V gene. The CDR3 length is 15 residues. V lost 6 bases, J lost 7 bases, and 16 bases stayed unmatched. CDR3 DNA sequence: TGTGCCAGCACCATCGACGGGACAGTAGTTGGTGAGCAGTACTTC. Translated, it gives CASTIDGTVVGEQYF.

This clonotype was observed a handful of times. The gene calls are TRBV7-7 and TRBJ2-7, with 7 positions matching TRBD1. This CDR3 has 15 residues. J lost 1 base, V lost 1 base, and 4 bases had no gene match. Per the germline V gene, CDR1 is SSHAT and CDR2 is FNYEAQ (reference sequence). CDR3 amino acids: CASSLGPGGSYEQYF. CDR3 coding DNA: TGTGCCAGCAGCTTAGGTCCAGGGGGTTCCTACGAGCAGTACTTC.